What follows describes a single TCR beta chain. What it binds is not known. This sample is part of a study of monozygotic twins with inflammatory bowel disease. Per individual sample, eight separate reactions were used to make cDNA. TCRdb reprocessed the 5' RACE reads and stores each CDR3 protein as one record, lacking DNA. Seen in this sample are roughly 300,000 distinct CDR3 sequences; the ten most common clones hold more than 4.5%. Study-wide results and caveats: The data offered no way to tell different T cell subtypes apart. IBD patients showed reduced TCRbeta diversity (inverse Simpson) versus healthy co-twins. Patients received differing immunosuppressive treatments, which may have added variability to their repertoires.

The TCR sequence derives from a human donor with ulcerative colitis or Crohn's disease, or a healthy co-twin of an affected twin (not recorded which). Sequences were obtained from blood.

Here the CDR3 reads CASNGSGPTAYEQYF. The chain employs TRBV21-1 and TRBJ2-7; absent DNA, TCRdb's TRBD2 call cannot be checked. TRBV21-1 is designated a pseudogene. This CDR3 is built from 15 residues.